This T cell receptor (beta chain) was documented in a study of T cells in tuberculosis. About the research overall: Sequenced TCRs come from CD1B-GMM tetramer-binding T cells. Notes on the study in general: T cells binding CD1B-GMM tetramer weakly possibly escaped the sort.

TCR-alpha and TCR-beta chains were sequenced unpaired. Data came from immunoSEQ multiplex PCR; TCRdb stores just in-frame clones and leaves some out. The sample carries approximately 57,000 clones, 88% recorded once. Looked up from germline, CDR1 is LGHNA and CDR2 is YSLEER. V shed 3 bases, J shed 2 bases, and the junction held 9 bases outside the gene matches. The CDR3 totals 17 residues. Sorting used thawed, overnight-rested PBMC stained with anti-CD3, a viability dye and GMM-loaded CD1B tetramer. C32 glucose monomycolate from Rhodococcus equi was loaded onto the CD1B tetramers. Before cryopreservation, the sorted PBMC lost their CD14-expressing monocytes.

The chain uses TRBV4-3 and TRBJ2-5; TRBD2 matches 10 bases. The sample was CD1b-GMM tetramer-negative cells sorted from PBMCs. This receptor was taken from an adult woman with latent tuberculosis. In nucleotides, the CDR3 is TGCGCCAGCAGCCACTCCCCTAGCGGGGGCGGTCAAGAGACCCAGTACTTC. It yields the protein CASSHSPSGGGQETQYF.